This TCR beta chain was identified during a study of blood T cell repertoires in COVID-19. Whole-study context: Spain, Italy and the United States supplied samples that represented acute and convalescent COVID-19. From T cells, B-cell-depleted T cells, or PBMCs came the material, which was cDNA or gDNA.

Per the authors' pipeline: The authors estimated nucleated cell counts from reference gene primer amplification. Using immunoSEQ multiplex PCR, the repertoire was profiled, and TCRdb retains in-frame clones only, with some absent. That table is the source of V, J and clone size, and D and trimming were worked out from the DNA. The top ten clones hold approximately 16% of a sample with 80,000 to 100,000 clones, around 76% of them seen once. V was cut by 3 bases and J by 1 base, with 12 bases left in between. The CDR3 contains 14 residues. Germline values: CDR1 SQVTM, CDR2 ANQGSEA. The specimen was peripheral blood. V is TRBV29-1 and J is TRBJ1-1; D unclear. This clonotype was obtained from a human donor in a cohort sampled during active COVID-19. CDR3 coding DNA: TGCAGCGTTGATAGTGTCCTCGAGAACACTGAAGCTTTCTTT. It specifies CSVDSVLENTEAFF.